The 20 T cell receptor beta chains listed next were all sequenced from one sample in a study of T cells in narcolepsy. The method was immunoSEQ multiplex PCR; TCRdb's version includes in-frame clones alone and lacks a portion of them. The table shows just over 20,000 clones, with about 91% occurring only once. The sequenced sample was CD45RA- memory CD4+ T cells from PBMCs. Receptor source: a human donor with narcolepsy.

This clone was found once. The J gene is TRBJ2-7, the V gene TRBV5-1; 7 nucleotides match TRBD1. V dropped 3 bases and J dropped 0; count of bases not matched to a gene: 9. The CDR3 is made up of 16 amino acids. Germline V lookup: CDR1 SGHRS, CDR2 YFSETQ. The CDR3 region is CASSSAGTVYSYEQYF. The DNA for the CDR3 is TGCGCCAGCAGCTCTGCCGGGACAGTTTACTCCTACGAGCAGTACTTC.

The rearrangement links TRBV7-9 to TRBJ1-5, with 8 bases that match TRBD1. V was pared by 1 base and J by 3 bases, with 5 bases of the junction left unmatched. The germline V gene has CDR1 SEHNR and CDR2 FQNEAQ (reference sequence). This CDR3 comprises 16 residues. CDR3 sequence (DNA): TGTGCCAGCAGCTTAGGGACAGGGAAAAACAATCAGCCCCAGCATTTT. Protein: CASSLGTGKNNQPQHF. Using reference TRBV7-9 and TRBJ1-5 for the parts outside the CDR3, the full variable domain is DTGVSQNPRHKITKRGQNVTFRCDPISEHNRLYWYRQTLGQGPEFLTYFQNEAQLEKSRLLSDRFSAERPKGSFSTLEIQRTEQGDSAMYLCASSLGTGKNNQPQHFGDGTRLSIL.

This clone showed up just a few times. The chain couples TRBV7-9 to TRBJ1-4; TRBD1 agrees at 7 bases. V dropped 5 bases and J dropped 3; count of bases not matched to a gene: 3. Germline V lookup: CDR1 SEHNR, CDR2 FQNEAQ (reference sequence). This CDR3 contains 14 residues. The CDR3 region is CASSRDSSNEKLFF. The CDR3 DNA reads TGTGCCAGCAGCCGGGACAGCTCTAATGAAAAACTGTTTTTT.

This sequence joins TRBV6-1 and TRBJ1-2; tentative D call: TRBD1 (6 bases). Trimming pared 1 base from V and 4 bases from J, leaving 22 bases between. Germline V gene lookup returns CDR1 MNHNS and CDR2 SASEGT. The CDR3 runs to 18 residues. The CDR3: CASSEEWWDKVYGYGYTF. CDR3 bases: TGTGCCAGCAGTGAAGAATGGTGGGACAAGGTATATGGCTATGGCTACACCTTC.

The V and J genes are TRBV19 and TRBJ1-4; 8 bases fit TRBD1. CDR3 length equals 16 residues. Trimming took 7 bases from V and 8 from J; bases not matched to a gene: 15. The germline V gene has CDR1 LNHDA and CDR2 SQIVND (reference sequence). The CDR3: CASTPRGDRRWEKLFF. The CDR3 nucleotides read TGTGCCAGTACCCCGAGAGGGGACAGGCGGTGGGAAAAACTGTTTTTT.

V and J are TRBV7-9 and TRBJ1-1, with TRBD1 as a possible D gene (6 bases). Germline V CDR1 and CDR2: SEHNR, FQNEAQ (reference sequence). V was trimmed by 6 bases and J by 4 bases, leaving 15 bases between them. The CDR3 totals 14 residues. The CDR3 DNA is TGTGCCAGCAGTTCATCTCAGGGGAGCACTGAAGCTTTCTTT. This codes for CASSSSQGSTEAFF.

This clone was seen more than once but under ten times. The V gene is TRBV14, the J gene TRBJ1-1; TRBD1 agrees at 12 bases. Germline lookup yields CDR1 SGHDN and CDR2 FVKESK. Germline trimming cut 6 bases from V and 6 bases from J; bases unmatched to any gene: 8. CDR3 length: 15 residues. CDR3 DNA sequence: TGTGCCAGCAGGGGACAGGGGGCAATTGGAGCTGAAGCTTTCTTT. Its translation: CASRGQGAIGAEAFF.

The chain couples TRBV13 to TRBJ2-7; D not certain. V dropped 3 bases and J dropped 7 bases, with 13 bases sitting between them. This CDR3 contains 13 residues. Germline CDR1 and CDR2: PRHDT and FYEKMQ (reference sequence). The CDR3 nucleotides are TGTGCCAGCAGCTTTTGGGTCTCTGGGGAGCAGTACTTC. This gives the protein CASSFWVSGEQYF.

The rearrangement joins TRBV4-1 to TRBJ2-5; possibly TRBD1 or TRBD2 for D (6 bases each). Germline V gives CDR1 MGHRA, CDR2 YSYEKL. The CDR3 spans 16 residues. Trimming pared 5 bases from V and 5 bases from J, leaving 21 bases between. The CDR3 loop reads CASSTPREGGRETQYF. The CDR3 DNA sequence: TGCGCCAGCAGCACCCCCCGCGAGGGGGGAAGGGAGACCCAGTACTTC.

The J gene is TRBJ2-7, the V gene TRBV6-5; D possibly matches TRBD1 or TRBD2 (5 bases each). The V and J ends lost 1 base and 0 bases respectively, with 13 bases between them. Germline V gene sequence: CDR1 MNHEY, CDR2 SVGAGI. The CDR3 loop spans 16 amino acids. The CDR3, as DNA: TGTGCCAGCAGTTACTTTGGCAGGGACGGCTCCTACGAGCAGTACTTC. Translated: CASSYFGRDGSYEQYF.

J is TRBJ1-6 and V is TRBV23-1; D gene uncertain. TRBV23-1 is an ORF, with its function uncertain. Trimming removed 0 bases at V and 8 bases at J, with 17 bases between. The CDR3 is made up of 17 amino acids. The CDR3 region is CASSQSSTRNTYSPLHF. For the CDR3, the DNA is TGCGCCAGCAGTCAATCGTCTACAAGAAATACTTATTCACCCCTCCACTTT.

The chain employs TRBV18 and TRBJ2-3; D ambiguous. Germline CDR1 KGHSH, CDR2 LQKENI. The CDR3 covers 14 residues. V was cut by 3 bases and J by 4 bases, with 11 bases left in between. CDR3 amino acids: CASSPIPASDTQYF. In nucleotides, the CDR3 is TGTGCCAGCTCACCGATTCCGGCCTCAGATACGCAGTATTTT. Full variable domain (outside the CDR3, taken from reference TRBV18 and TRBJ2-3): NAGVMQNPRHLVRRRGQEARLRCSPMKGHSHVYWYRQLPEEGLKFMVYLQKENIIDESGMPKERFSAEFPKEGPSILRIQQVVRGDSAAYFCASSPIPASDTQYFGPGTRLTVL.

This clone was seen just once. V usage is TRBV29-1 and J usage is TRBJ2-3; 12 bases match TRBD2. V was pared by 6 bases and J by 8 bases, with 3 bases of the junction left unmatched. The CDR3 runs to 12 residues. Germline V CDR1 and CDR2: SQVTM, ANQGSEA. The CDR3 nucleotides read TGCAGCGTACCGACTAGCGGGAGTACGCAGTATTTT. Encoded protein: CSVPTSGSTQYF.

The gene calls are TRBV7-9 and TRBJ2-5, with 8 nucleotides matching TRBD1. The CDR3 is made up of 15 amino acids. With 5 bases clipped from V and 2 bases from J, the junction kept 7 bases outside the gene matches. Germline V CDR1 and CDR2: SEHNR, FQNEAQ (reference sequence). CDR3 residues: CASSGQGGGQETQYF. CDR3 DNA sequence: TGTGCCAGCAGCGGACAGGGAGGCGGTCAAGAGACCCAGTACTTC. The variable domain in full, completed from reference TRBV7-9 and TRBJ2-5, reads DTGVSQNPRHKITKRGQNVTFRCDPISEHNRLYWYRQTLGQGPEFLTYFQNEAQLEKSRLLSDRFSAERPKGSFSTLEIQRTEQGDSAMYLCASSGQGGGQETQYFGPGTRLLVL.

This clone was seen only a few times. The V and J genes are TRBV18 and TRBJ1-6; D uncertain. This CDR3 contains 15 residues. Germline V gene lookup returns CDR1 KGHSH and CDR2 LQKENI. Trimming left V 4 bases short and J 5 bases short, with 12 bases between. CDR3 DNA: TGTGCCAGCTCACTTGTGGACCTAAATAATTCACCCCTCCACTTT. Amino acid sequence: CASSLVDLNNSPLHF.

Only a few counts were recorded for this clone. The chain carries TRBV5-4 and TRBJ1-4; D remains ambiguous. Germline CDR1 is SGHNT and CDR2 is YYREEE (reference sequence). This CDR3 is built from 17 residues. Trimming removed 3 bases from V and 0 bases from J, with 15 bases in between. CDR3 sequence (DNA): TGTGCCAGCAGCTCGGAAGAGGCTGTGGCAACTAATGAAAAACTGTTTTTT. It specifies CASSSEEAVATNEKLFF.

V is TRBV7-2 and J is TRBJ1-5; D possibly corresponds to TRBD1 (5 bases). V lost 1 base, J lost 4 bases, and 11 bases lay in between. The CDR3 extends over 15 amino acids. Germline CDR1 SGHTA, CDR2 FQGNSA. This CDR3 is CASSLGIGGNQPQHF. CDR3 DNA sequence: TGTGCCAGCAGCTTAGGTATTGGGGGTAATCAGCCCCAGCATTTT.

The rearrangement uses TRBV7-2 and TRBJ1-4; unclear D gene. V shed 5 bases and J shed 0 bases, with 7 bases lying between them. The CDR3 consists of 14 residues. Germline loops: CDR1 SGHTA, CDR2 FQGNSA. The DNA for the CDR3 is TGTGCCAGCAGCCCCCGGACAACTAATGAAAAACTGTTTTTT. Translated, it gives CASSPRTTNEKLFF.

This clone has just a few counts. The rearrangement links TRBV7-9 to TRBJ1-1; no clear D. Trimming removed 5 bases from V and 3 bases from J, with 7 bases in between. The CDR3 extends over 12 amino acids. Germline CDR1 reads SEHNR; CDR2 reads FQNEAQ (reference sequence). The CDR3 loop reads CASSGFDTEAFF. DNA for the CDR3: TGTGCCAGCAGCGGGTTTGACACTGAAGCTTTCTTT.

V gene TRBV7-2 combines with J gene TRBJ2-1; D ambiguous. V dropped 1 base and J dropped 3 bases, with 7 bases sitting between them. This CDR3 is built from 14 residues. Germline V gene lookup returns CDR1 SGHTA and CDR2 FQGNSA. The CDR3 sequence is CASSLGGVYNEQFF. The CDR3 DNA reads TGTGCCAGCAGCTTAGGTGGAGTCTACAATGAGCAGTTCTTC. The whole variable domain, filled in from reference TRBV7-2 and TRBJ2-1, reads GAGVSQSPSNKVTEKGKDVELRCDPISGHTALYWYRQSLGQGLEFLIYFQGNSAPDKSGLPSDRFSAERTGGSVSTLTIQRTQQEDSAVYLCASSLGGVYNEQFFGPGTRLTVL.